The 31 T cell receptor beta chains given below trace back to one sample, sequenced in a study of T cells in Graves' hyperthyroidism and ophthalmopathy. The investigators amplified TCR beta CDR3 regions from RNA transcripts. The study used the HTBI primer set for a first-round RT-PCR of the TCR CDR3. A single record per CDR3 protein comes from TCRdb applying MiXCR to the multiplex PCR reads. The sample comprises approximately 98,000 distinct CDR3 sequences, around 42% of which are singletons, and roughly 10% rests with the top ten. Sequencing was done on a sample of peripheral blood or thyroid tissue (not recorded which). The receptor set was obtained from a woman younger than 45 with Graves' hyperthyroidism.

In the case of this clonotype: Since a much larger clone is just one base distant, this may be a read error. V gene TRBV7-9 combines with J gene TRBJ2-2, with TRBD1 as a possible D gene (7 bases). V was clipped by 5 bases and J by 6 bases, with 16 bases between them. The CDR3 spans 15 residues. The germline gives CDR1 SEHNR, CDR2 FQNEAQ (reference sequence). CDR3 sequence reads: CASSRGTEGAGELFF. The CDR3, as DNA: TGTGCCAGCAGCCGGGGGACAGAGGGTGCCGGGGAGCTGTTTTTT.

This clonotype was picked up many times. The V and J genes are TRBV6-5 and TRBJ1-2; TRBD1 might be the D (6 bases). CDR3 length: 14 amino acids. Looked up from germline, CDR1 is MNHEY and CDR2 is SVGAGI. V was pared by 2 bases and J by 7 bases, with 14 bases between. CDR3 protein: CASSYAGDFSGYTF. The CDR3 nucleotides read TGTGCCAGCAGTTACGCAGGGGACTTCTCTGGCTACACCTTC.

As to this clonotype: Germline and junction disagree at one end, which may indicate a read error. V usage is TRBV10-3 and J usage is TRBJ2-7; 7 positions agree with TRBD2. CDR1 and CDR2 from the germline V gene are ENHRY and SYGVKD. The CDR3 sequence is 14 residues long. The CDR3 sequence is CAVSDSSGTPGQYF. The CDR3 DNA reads as TGTGCCGTCAGTGATTCGAGCGGGACTCCCGGGCAGTACTTC.

This clonotype occurred many times. V and J are TRBV10-3 and TRBJ2-7; 10 bases agree with TRBD1. This CDR3 region has 14 residues. CDR1 is ENHRY and CDR2 is SYGVKD in the germline V gene. The J segment lost 4 bases and the V segment lost 2 bases, leaving 2 bases of the junction unmatched. The chain's CDR3 is CAISEDRGQYEQYF. The CDR3, as DNA: TGTGCCATCAGTGAGGACAGGGGGCAGTACGAGCAGTACTTC.

This clonotype was counted ten times or more. V is TRBV7-9 and J is TRBJ1-3; no firm D call. CDR1 is SEHNR, CDR2 FQNEAQ, per germline (reference sequence). The germline V and J ends were trimmed by 1 base and 0 bases, with 4 bases remaining between them. CDR3 length: 14 amino acids. The CDR3 here is CASSLGLSGNTIYF. CDR3 sequence (DNA): TGTGCCAGCAGCTTAGGCCTCTCTGGAAACACCATATATTTT.

The rearrangement uses TRBV2 and TRBJ2-3, with TRBD2 identical over 8 bases. There are 17 residues in the CDR3. Per the germline V gene, CDR1 is SNHLY and CDR2 is FYNNEI. V shed 4 bases, J shed 4 bases, and the junction held 13 bases outside the gene matches. CDR3 sequence (DNA): TGTGCCAGCAGTGCCCAGGTTTCAGCGGGAGTTTCAGATACGCAGTATTTT. It is translated as CASSAQVSAGVSDTQYF.

On this clonotype itself: A single base separates this from a much larger clone, so it may be a read error. In this CDR3 the conserved last residue, phenylalanine or tryptophan, is missing, so a read error is likely. The chain employs TRBV5-1 and TRBJ2-3, with D possibly being TRBD2 (6 bases). CDR3 size: 14 residues. From germline, CDR1 is SGHRS and CDR2 YFSETQ. As DNA, the CDR3 is TGTGCCAGCAGCCTGGGACTTCACACAGATACGCAGTATCTT. Translation gives CASSLGLHTDTQYL.

The J gene is TRBJ1-1, the V gene TRBV25-1, with 8 nucleotides matching TRBD1. Trimming at V came to 4 bases and at J to 5 bases, leaving 9 bases not matched to a gene. From germline, CDR1 is MGHDK and CDR2 SYGVNS. The length of the CDR3 is 15 residues. The CDR3 nucleotides read TGTGCCAGCAGTGGCGTACAGGGGGGATGGACTGAAGCTTTCTTT. It is translated as CASSGVQGGWTEAFF.

This clonotype was observed a few times. The chain joins TRBV4-3 to TRBJ2-6; 8 nucleotides agree with TRBD1. Germline V CDR1 and CDR2: LGHNA, YSLEER. CDR3 length: 17 amino acids. V was clipped by 0 bases and J by 3 bases; unmatched bases: 4. CDR3 sequence reads: CASSQEGRGRGANVLTF. DNA of the CDR3: TGCGCCAGCAGCCAAGAGGGCAGGGGGCGTGGGGCCAACGTCCTGACTTTC.

The chain is built from TRBV15 and TRBJ1-1; D is ambiguous. CDR1 and CDR2 (germline): LNHNV, YYDKDF (reference sequence). The CDR3 is 15 residues long. V lost 8 bases and J 7 bases, leaving 23 bases between the germline ends. CDR3 amino acids: CATSGADYGKNEAFF. The DNA of the CDR3 is TGTGCCACCTCGGGCGCGGACTACGGTAAGAATGAAGCTTTCTTT.

As concerns this clonotype: The conserved closing phenylalanine or tryptophan is absent in this CDR3, likely reflecting a read error. This sequence joins TRBV7-3 and TRBJ2-5, with a tentative D call TRBD2 (7 bases). CDR1 and CDR2 (germline): SGHTA, FQGTGA. The germline V and J ends were trimmed by 6 bases and 2 bases, with 10 bases remaining between them. The CDR3 extends over 13 amino acids. CDR3 protein: CASRRGGQETQYS. The CDR3 bases are TGTGCCAGCAGGAGGGGGGGGCAAGAGACCCAGTACTCC.

In its sample, this clonotype was seen many times. The chain recombines TRBV7-9 with TRBJ1-1; tentatively, D is TRBD1 (5 bases). This CDR3 contains 11 residues. CDR1 is SEHNR and CDR2 is FQNEAQ in the germline V gene (reference sequence). With 0 bases removed from V and 14 bases from J, the gap between germline ends came to 10 bases. For the CDR3, the DNA is TGTGCCAGCAGCTTAGCGGGACGGGGCTTCTTT. Translation gives CASSLAGRGFF. The entire variable domain, with the rest obtained from reference TRBV7-9 and TRBJ1-1, is as follows: DTGVSQNPRHKITKRGQNVTFRCDPISEHNRLYWYRQTLGQGPEFLTYFQNEAQLEKSRLLSDRFSAERPKGSFSTLEIQRTEQGDSAMYLCASSLAGRGFFGQGTRLTVV.

This clonotype was counted at least ten times. The V call is TRBV6-6, the J call TRBJ1-2; the D gene is possibly TRBD1 (5 bases). V was trimmed by 2 bases and J by 2 bases, leaving 9 bases between them. This CDR3 has 14 residues. The germline V gene has CDR1 MNHNY and CDR2 SVGAGI (reference sequence). CDR3 amino acids: CASSYGAWNYGYTF. The CDR3 region has the DNA TGTGCCAGCAGTTACGGGGCATGGAACTATGGCTACACCTTC.

This clonotype was picked up many times. The chain combines TRBV7-9 with TRBJ1-6; a possible D gene is TRBD1 (5 bases). The CDR3 covers 13 residues. The germline V and J ends were trimmed by 10 bases and 9 bases, with 16 bases remaining between them. CDR1 and CDR2 (germline): SEHNR, FQNEAQ (reference sequence). The CDR3 protein is CATTGTRGSPLHF. The DNA for the CDR3 is TGTGCCACCACGGGGACTCGGGGTTCACCCCTCCACTTT.

The chain carries TRBV2 and TRBJ1-6; no clear D. V was shortened by 6 bases and J by 19 bases, with 13 bases between the two germline ends. There are 10 residues in the CDR3. Germline V gene sequence: CDR1 SNHLY, CDR2 FYNNEI. In DNA, the CDR3 is TGTGCCAGCAGGTCGGACGTCCTTCACTTT. It translates to CASRSDVLHF. The whole variable domain, remainder taken from reference TRBV2 and TRBJ1-6, is EPEVTQTPSHQVTQMGQEVILRCVPISNHLYFYWYRQILGQKVEFLVSFYNNEISEKSEIFDDQFSVERPDGSNFTLKIRSTKLEDSAMYFCASRSDVLHFGNGTRLTVT.

In this sample, this clonotype turned up many times. The chain couples TRBV7-2 to TRBJ1-2; 8 bases align to TRBD1. Germline V lookup: CDR1 SGHTA, CDR2 FQGNSA. Trimming removed 2 bases from V and 4 bases from J; junction bases left unmatched: 9. The CDR3 is 16 residues long. The chain's CDR3 is CASSLMWTGQVYGYTF. The CDR3, as DNA: TGTGCCAGCAGCTTAATGTGGACAGGGCAGGTCTATGGCTACACCTTC.

This clonotype was found many times. The chain is built from TRBV13 and TRBJ2-7; D is perhaps TRBD2 (5 bases). Germline assignment: CDR1 PRHDT and CDR2 FYEKMQ (reference sequence). V dropped 4 bases and J dropped 2 bases, with 9 bases sitting between them. The CDR3 runs 13 residues. The CDR3 nucleotides are TGTGCCAGCAGCTCGTCCGGGACCTACGAGCAGTACTTC. Translated, it gives CASSSSGTYEQYF.

J is TRBJ1-4 and V is TRBV12-3 or TRBV12-4; the D gene is possibly TRBD1 (5 bases). Trimming removed 4 bases at V and 3 bases at J, with 9 bases between. This CDR3 spans 14 amino acids. The CDR3 DNA sequence: TGTGCCAGCAGTTGGCCGGGGGCTAATGAAAAACTGTTTTTT. Translating gives CASSWPGANEKLFF.

In the case of this clonotype: This may arise from a read error, as a much more abundant clone is one base away. V is TRBV6-6 and J is TRBJ1-2; D gene uncertain. Looked up from germline, CDR1 is MNHNY and CDR2 is SVGAGI (reference sequence). The CDR3 covers 14 residues. V lost 11 bases and J 1 base, leaving 17 bases between the germline ends. DNA for the CDR3: TGTGCCGCCGAGCTCTGGTCCCTTAACTATGGCTACACCTTC. Protein sequence: CAAELWSLNYGYTF.

This clonotype was observed many times. As DNA, the CDR3 is TGTGCCAGCAGTGTACAGGGGCGTAGGCCCCAGCATTTT. It encodes CASSVQGRRPQHF. The chain couples TRBV27 to TRBJ1-5, with TRBD1 matching over 7 bases. V shed 5 bases, J shed 9 bases, and the junction held 7 bases outside the gene matches. The CDR3 spans 13 residues. Germline V lookup: CDR1 MNHEY, CDR2 SMNVEV (reference sequence).

This clonotype was counted many times. CDR3 loop: CASRTRGLWSPLHF. CDR3 in DNA: TGCGCCAGCAGGACAAGGGGGTTATGGTCACCCCTCCACTTT. V is TRBV10-2 and J is TRBJ1-6; perhaps TRBD1 as D (6 bases). This CDR3 is 14 amino acids long. Between the trimmed V and J ends, which lost 6 bases and 10 bases, there was a span of 16 bases. Germline assignment: CDR1 WSHSY and CDR2 SAAADI.

This clonotype was picked up many times. The chain carries TRBV9 and TRBJ2-2; no reliable D call. The ends were cut back, 0 bases at V and 5 bases at J, with 11 bases in the middle. The V gene's germline CDR1 is SGDLS and CDR2 YYNGEE. This CDR3 comprises 15 residues. This CDR3 reads CASSVVQGGTGELFF. As DNA, the CDR3 is TGTGCCAGCAGCGTAGTTCAAGGTGGTACCGGGGAGCTGTTTTTT.

This clonotype is a singleton in its sample. Germline is not matched at one junction end, which may reflect a read error. The chain is built from TRBV12-3 or TRBV12-4 and TRBJ2-6; 12 nucleotides align to TRBD1. The length of the CDR3 is 14 residues. This CDR3 reads CASSSPGQGADEAF. The CDR3 DNA reads TGTGCCAGCAGTTCCCCGGGACAGGGGGCCGATGAAGCTTTC.

This clonotype was recorded at least ten times. The chain uses TRBV4-1 and TRBJ1-1; 7 nucleotides agree with TRBD1. Germline V gene lookup returns CDR1 MGHRA and CDR2 YSYEKL. The junction had 7 bases not matched to a gene; V was cut back by 1 base and J by 5 bases. There are 15 residues in the CDR3. CDR3 amino acids: CASSQGTTGNTEAFF. In nucleotides, the CDR3 is TGCGCCAGCAGCCAAGGGACGACAGGGAATACTGAAGCTTTCTTT.

This clonotype showed up just a few times. This chain connects TRBV7-9 to TRBJ2-3; no firm D call. There are 12 residues in the CDR3. Trimming took off 8 bases at V and 2 bases at J, with 8 bases between the two ends. From germline, CDR1 is SEHNR and CDR2 FQNEAQ (reference sequence). The CDR3 nucleotides are TGTGCCAGCGACCTCTTCACAGATACGCAGTATTTT. This encodes CASDLFTDTQYF. The whole variable domain, filled in from reference TRBV7-9 and TRBJ2-3, reads DTGVSQNPRHKITKRGQNVTFRCDPISEHNRLYWYRQTLGQGPEFLTYFQNEAQLEKSRLLSDRFSAERPKGSFSTLEIQRTEQGDSAMYLCASDLFTDTQYFGPGTRLTVL.

The chain employs TRBV13 and TRBJ2-2; TRBD1 aligns across 10 bases. There are 16 residues in the CDR3. Germline CDR1 is PRHDT and CDR2 is FYEKMQ (reference sequence). J lost 6 bases, V lost 6 bases, and 10 bases had no gene match. The CDR3, as DNA: TGTGCCAGCAGTCCTCACGGGACAGGGGTCGCCGGGGAGCTGTTTTTT. Translation: CASSPHGTGVAGELFF.

In DNA, the CDR3 is TGTGCCAGCAGTTTTGACAGGGGTGGTATGGGCTACACCTTC. As protein: CASSFDRGGMGYTF. The chain uses TRBV2 and TRBJ1-2; 8 nucleotides align to TRBD1. The CDR3 length is 14 residues. CDR1 and CDR2 (germline): SNHLY, FYNNEI. V shed 5 bases, J shed 8 bases, and the junction held 10 bases outside the gene matches.

The chain has TRBV15 and TRBJ1-6; TRBD1 matches 9 bases. The ends lost 2 bases at V and 3 bases at J; junction bases unmatched: 8. This CDR3 has 18 residues. Germline CDR1 LNHNV, CDR2 YYDKDF (reference sequence). The CDR3 here is CATSRTLWGQGYNSPLHF. The DNA for the CDR3 is TGTGCCACCAGCAGAACCCTGTGGGGACAGGGCTATAATTCACCCCTCCACTTT.

Of note for this clonotype: The CDR3 does not close with the conserved phenylalanine or tryptophan, likely indicating a read error. The DNA is left out, because the CDR3 cannot be placed on it with certainty; the CDR3 is given as TCRdb lists it. The chain has TRBV20-1 and TRBJ2-5; TRBD2 is the table's D call, not checked against the DNA. Both ends counted, the CDR3 spans 8 residues. CDR1 is DFQATT and CDR2 is SNEGSKA in the germline V gene (reference sequence). The CDR3 spells CSARERTS.

This clonotype was counted many times. DNA of the CDR3: TGTGCCATCAACAGCCAGAACACCGGGGAGCTGTTTTTT. Translated: CAINSQNTGELFF. The chain couples TRBV10-3 to TRBJ2-2, with D unclear. This CDR3 region has 13 residues. V lost 7 bases and J 1 base, leaving 7 bases between the germline ends. Germline V lookup: CDR1 ENHRY, CDR2 SYGVKD.

This clonotype was seen ten or more times. The chain combines TRBV3-1 with TRBJ1-2; D unclear. V was trimmed by 4 bases and J by 10 bases, leaving 13 bases between them. The CDR3 consists of 12 residues. Germline CDR1 and CDR2: LGHDT and YNNKEL (reference sequence). Here the CDR3 DNA reads TGTGCCAGCAGCCCTCCGGGTCTCGTCTACACCTTC. Its translation: CASSPPGLVYTF.